This T cell receptor beta chain was captured by sequencing in a study of blood T cell repertoires in COVID-19. Turning to the study itself: The United States, Italy and Spain were the sources of the acute and convalescent COVID-19 samples. Sources were T cells, B-cell-depleted T cells, or PBMCs; the material itself was cDNA or gDNA.

The CDR3 spans 15 residues. Germline CDR1 is SNHLY and CDR2 is FYNNEI. After removal of 2 bases from V and 6 bases from J, the junction contained 5 bases not matched to a gene. As processed by the authors: From reference gene primer amplification, estimates of nucleated cell counts were derived. Clones were sequenced by immunoSEQ multiplex PCR, and TCRdb holds only the in-frame ones, with some missing. From that table come the V and J calls and clone size; the DNA was used to work out D and trimming. The sample lists around 50,000 clones, 82% occurring once. Sample: peripheral blood. The TCR sequence derives from a woman in her sixties or seventies with acute or convalescent COVID-19. The genes are TRBV2 and TRBJ1-4; 8 nucleotides line up with TRBD1. CDR3 region: CASSEQPGGYEKLFF. CDR3 nucleotides: TGTGCCAGCAGTGAACAGCCAGGGGGCTATGAAAAACTGTTTTTT.